This T cell receptor beta chain is drawn from a study of regulatory T cells in long-lasting Graves disease. Study findings and constraints: Patients with persistent Graves' had lower TCR diversity than newly diagnosed patients.

To note about this clonotype: The antigen is undetermined.

iRepertoire HTBI primers and Arm-PCR of CDR3 regions built TCR beta libraries. TCRdb analysed the multiplex PCR reads with MiXCR anew, one entry per CDR3 protein. The table records roughly 470,000 distinct CDR3 sequences, less than 25% of them present only once. The CDR3 is 15 amino acids. The V and J ends lost 0 bases and 1 base respectively, with 10 bases between them. Germline V lookup: CDR1 MGHRA, CDR2 YSYEKL. Time point in this sample: persistent/refractory GD, antithyroid drugs over 5 years with positive TRAb. With RNA extracted from PBMCs as input, the TCR library was made. This receptor was taken from a female donor with Graves disease. This chain connects TRBV4-1 to TRBJ2-7; D gene ambiguous. Here the sequenced sample was peripheral blood mononuclear cells (PBMCs), taken when the disease was refractory, from a patient treated with antithyroid drugs. The CDR3 region has the DNA TGCGCCAGCAGCCAAGACTGGCAGGAGTCCTACGAGCAGTACTTC. Translation gives CASSQDWQESYEQYF.